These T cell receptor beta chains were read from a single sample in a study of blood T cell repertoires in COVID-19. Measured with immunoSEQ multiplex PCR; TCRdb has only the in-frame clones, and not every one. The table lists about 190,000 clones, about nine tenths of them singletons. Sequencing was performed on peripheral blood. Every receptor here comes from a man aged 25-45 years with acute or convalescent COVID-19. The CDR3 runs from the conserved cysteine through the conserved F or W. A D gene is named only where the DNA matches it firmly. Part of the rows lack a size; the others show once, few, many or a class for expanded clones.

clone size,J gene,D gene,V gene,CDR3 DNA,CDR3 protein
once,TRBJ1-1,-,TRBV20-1,TGCAGTGTGGGTCGGAGGACTGAAGCTTTCTTT,CSVGRRTEAFF
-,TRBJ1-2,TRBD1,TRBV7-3,TGTGCCAGCAGCCCACGGGACAGGGTCTTTGGCTACACCTTC,CASSPRDRVFGYTF
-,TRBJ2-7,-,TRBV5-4,TGTGCCAGCAGCTTGGACGGGGTCTACGAGCAGTACTTC,CASSLDGVYEQYF
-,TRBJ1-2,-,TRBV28,TGTGCCAGCAGATTATCTAGGGGCCCTAACTATGGCTACACCTTC,CASRLSRGPNYGYTF
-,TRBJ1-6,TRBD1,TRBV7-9,TGTGCCAGCAGCTTCCATGGGACAGGGGGCATTTCTTCGGGTTCACCCCTCCACTTT,CASSFHGTGGISSGSPLHF
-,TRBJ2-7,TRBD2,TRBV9,TGTGCCAGCAGCCCCCCCGGACTAGAGGAGCAGTACTTC,CASSPPGLEEQYF
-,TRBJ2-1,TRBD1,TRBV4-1,TGCGCCAGCAGCCAAGATTCCCGGGACAGGAGATACAATGAGCAGTTCTTC,CASSQDSRDRRYNEQFF
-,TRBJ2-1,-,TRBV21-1,TGTGCCAGCAGCAAAAAAAAAGGTGGTAGAGGGCGGGAGATAACCAATGAGCAGTTCTTC,CASSKKKGGRGREITNEQFF
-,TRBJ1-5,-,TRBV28,TGTGCCAGCAGTGAACAGGGTATAGATCAGCCCCAGCATTTT,CASSEQGIDQPQHF
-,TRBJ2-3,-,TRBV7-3,TGTGCCAGCAGCTTAACGGGTCGGGACAACACAGATACGCAGTATTTT,CASSLTGRDNTDTQYF
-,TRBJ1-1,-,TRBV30,TGTGCCTGGAGGGCCCCAGGAGGCACTGAAGCTTTCTTT,CAWRAPGGTEAFF
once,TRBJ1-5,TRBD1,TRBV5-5,TGTGCCAGCAGCTTGGATGGACAGGGCGTACAGCCCCAGCATTTT,CASSLDGQGVQPQHF
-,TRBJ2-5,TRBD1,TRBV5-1,TGCGCCAGCAGCTCGGACAGGGTGGGACGAGGGTACTTC,CASSSDRVGRGYF
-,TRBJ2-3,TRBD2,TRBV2,TGTGCCAGCAGGACCGGACTAGCGGGGGGCACAGATACGCAGTATTTT,CASRTGLAGGTDTQYF
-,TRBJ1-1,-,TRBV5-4,TGTGCCAGCAGCTTGGTGGAAATGACAGCTGAAGCTTTCTTT,CASSLVEMTAEAFF
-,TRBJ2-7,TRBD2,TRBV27,TGTGCCAGCTCAACTAGCGGGAGGGCCAATCGGGAGCAGTACTTC,CASSTSGRANREQYF
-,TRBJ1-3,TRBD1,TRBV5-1,TGCGCCAGCAGCATGGACAGGGTCGGAGGAAACACCATATATTTT,CASSMDRVGGNTIYF
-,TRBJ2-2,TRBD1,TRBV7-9,TGTGCCAGCAAGTCGACAGGGGACACCGGGGAGCTGTTTTTT,CASKSTGDTGELFF
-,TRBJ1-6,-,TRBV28,TGTGCCAGCAGGGGCAGGGAGGTATCACCCCTCCACTTT,CASRGREVSPLHF
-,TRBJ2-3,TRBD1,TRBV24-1,TGTGCCACCAGTGATTTGAGGGGGCATACGCAGTATTTT,CATSDLRGHTQYF
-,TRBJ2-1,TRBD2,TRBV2,TGTGCCAGCTTTCCCAACGGGCTAGCGGGGGATAATGAGCAGTTCTTC,CASFPNGLAGDNEQFF
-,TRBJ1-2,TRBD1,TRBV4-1,TGCGCCAGCGCTATCGGGGGGAACAGGGGGCGAGGAGGCTACACCTTC,CASAIGGNRGRGGYTF
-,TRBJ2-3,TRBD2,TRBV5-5,TGTGCCAGCAGCTCCTTAGCGGGGAGCACAGATACGCAGTATTTT,CASSSLAGSTDTQYF
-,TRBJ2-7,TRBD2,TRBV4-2,TGTGCCAGCAGCCAAGATGGTACTAGCGGCTACGAGCAGTACTTC,CASSQDGTSGYEQYF
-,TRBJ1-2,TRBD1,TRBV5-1,TGCGCCAGCAGCTTGGAGGGACAGCCAAACTATAGCTACACCTTC,CASSLEGQPNYSYTF
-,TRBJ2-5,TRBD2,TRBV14,TGTGCCAGCAGCCGAAGACTAGCGGGAGCCGGGACCCAGTACTTC,CASSRRLAGAGTQYF
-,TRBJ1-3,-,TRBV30,TGTGCCTGGAGCGACAGCTTACCTGGAAACACCATATATTTT,CAWSDSLPGNTIYF
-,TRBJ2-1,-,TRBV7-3,TGTGCCAGCAGCCCCACAGGTTACAATGAGCAGTTCTTC,CASSPTGYNEQFF
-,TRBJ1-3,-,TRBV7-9,TGTGCCAGCAGCCCCCGGACCGCCGCTACCGGGGACACCATATATTTT,CASSPRTAATGDTIYF
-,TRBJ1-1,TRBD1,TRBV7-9,TGTGCCAGCAGCGCAAGACAGGGCATGAACACTGAAGCTTTCTTT,CASSARQGMNTEAFF
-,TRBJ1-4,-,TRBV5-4,TGTGCCAGCAGCAACTATAATGAAAAACTGTTTTTT,CASSNYNEKLFF
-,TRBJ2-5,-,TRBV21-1,TGTGCCAGCAGCCCCGTACGGGGATGGGCGGAGACCCAGTACTTC,CASSPVRGWAETQYF
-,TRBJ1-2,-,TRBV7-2,TGTGCCAGCAGCTCCTCTCCATCCTCGGGCTATGGCTACACCTTC,CASSSSPSSGYGYTF
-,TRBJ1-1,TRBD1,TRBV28,TGTGCCAGCAGTTTCAGGGGGCTGTATGCTGAAGCTTTCTTT,CASSFRGLYAEAFF
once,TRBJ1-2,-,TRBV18,TGTGCCAGCTCACCACCGAGCGGGAACTATGGCTACACCTTC,CASSPPSGNYGYTF
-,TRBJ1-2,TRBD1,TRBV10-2,TGCGCCAGCAGTCCCGGACAGGGGGGACCTCGCTATGGCTACACCTTC,CASSPGQGGPRYGYTF